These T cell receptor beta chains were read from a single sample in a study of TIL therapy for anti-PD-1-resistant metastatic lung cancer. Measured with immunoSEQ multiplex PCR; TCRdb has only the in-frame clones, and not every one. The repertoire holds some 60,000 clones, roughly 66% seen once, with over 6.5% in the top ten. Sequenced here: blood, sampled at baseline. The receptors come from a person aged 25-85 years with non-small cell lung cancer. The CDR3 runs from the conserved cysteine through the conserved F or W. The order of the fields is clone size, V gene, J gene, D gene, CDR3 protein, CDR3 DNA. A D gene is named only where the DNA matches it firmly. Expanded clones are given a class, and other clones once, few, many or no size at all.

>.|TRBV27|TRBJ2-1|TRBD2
CASSFWSAGGPGEQFF
TGTGCCAGCAGTTTTTGGTCAGCGGGGGGGCCGGGTGAGCAGTTCTTC
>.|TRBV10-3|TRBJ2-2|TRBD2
CAISEVGRGTSYAGELFF
TGTGCCATCAGTGAAGTAGGCAGGGGGACTAGCTACGCCGGGGAGCTGTTTTTT
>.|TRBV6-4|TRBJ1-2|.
CASSADRWTYGYTF
TGTGCCAGCAGTGCTGACAGATGGACGTATGGCTACACCTTC
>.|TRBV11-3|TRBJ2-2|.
CASQTGGTGTGELFF
TGTGCCAGCCAAACCGGGGGAACGGGAACCGGGGAGCTGTTTTTT
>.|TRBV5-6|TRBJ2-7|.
CASSMASGSSHEQYF
TGTGCCAGCAGCATGGCTTCCGGGAGTAGCCACGAGCAGTACTTC
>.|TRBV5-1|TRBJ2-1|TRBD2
CASTGGRLGNEQFF
TGCGCCAGCACGGGGGGGCGATTAGGCAATGAGCAGTTCTTC
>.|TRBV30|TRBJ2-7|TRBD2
CAWRNTGGPYEQYF
TGTGCCTGGAGAAACACGGGAGGCCCCTACGAGCAGTACTTC
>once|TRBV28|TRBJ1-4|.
CASSTGSAEEKLFF
TGTGCCAGCTCTACAGGTTCGGCGGAAGAAAAACTGTTTTTT
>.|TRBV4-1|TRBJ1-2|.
CASSQDPGAYGYTF
TGCGCCAGCAGCCAAGACCCAGGGGCCTATGGCTACACCTTC
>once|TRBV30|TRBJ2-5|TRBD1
CAWGVGGKETQYF
TGTGCCTGGGGAGTAGGGGGCAAAGAGACCCAGTACTTC
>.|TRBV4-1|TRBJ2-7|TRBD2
CASSQEGVAGDYEQYF
TGCGCCAGCAGCCAAGAAGGGGTAGCGGGGGACTACGAGCAGTACTTC
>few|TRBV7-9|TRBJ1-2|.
CASSQMDILYGYTF
TGTGCCAGCAGCCAAATGGACATACTCTATGGCTACACCTTC
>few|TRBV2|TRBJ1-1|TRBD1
CASSRQGEAFF
TGTGCCAGCAGTAGACAGGGGGAAGCTTTCTTT
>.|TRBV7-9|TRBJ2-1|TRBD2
CASSPRFAGAYNEQFF
TGTGCCAGCAGCCCCCGGTTTGCGGGAGCCTACAATGAGCAGTTCTTC
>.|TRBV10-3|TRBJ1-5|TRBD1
CAISATGGSNQPQHF
TGTGCCATCAGTGCCACAGGGGGAAGCAATCAGCCCCAGCATTTT
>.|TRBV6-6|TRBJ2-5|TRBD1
CASSYSGQGIAQYF
TGTGCCAGCAGTTACTCGGGACAGGGCATCGCCCAGTACTTC
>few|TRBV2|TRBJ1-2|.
CASRETVVGYTF
TGTGCCAGCAGGGAGACGGTAGTAGGCTACACCTTC
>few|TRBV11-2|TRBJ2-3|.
CASSLDTDTQYF
TGTGCCAGCAGCCTCGACACAGATACGCAGTATTTT
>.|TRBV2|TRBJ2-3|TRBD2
CASSGAGGRGDTQYF
TGTGCCAGCAGCGGTGCGGGGGGGCGTGGAGATACGCAGTATTTT
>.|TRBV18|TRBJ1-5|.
CASSPTGGQPQHF
TGTGCCAGCTCACCAACTGGGGGTCAGCCCCAGCATTTT
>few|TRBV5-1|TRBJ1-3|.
CASSQYGQSSGNTIYF
TGCGCCAGCAGCCAATACGGACAGAGCTCTGGAAACACCATATATTTT
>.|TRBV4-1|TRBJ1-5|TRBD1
CASSQDDRGDQPQHF
TGCGCCAGCAGCCAAGACGACAGGGGGGATCAGCCCCAGCATTTT
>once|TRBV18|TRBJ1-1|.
CASSPPGVLTEAFF
TGTGCCAGCTCACCTCCAGGGGTTCTTACTGAAGCTTTCTTT
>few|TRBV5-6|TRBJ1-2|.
CASSFGGPSDRYTF
TGTGCCAGCAGCTTTGGAGGACCCTCCGATCGCTACACCTTC
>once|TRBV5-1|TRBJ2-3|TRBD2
CASSLASGGDTQYF
TGCGCCAGCAGCTTGGCTAGCGGGGGGGATACGCAGTATTTT
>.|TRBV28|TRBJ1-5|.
CASSLDSNQPQHF
TGTGCCAGCAGTTTAGATAGCAATCAGCCCCAGCATTTT
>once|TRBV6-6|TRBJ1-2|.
CASSYPDARGYTF
TGTGCCAGCAGTTACCCGGACGCACGCGGCTACACCTTC
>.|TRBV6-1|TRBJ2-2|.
CASSVEGRYTGELFF
TGTGCCAGCAGTGTGGAGGGCCGGTACACCGGGGAGCTGTTTTTT
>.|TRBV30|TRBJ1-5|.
CAWSVGPQTSQPQHF
TGTGCCTGGAGTGTGGGGCCACAGACGAGTCAGCCCCAGCATTTT
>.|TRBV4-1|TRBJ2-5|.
CASSLDLLGETQYF
TGCGCCAGCAGCTTAGACTTGCTTGGGGAGACCCAGTACTTC
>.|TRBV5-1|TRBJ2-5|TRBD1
CASSLVGTGGETQYF
TGCGCCAGCAGCTTGGTGGGGACAGGGGGAGAGACCCAGTACTTC
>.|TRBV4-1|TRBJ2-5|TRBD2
CASSQGRGLEETQYF
TGCGCCAGCAGCCAGGGGCGGGGGTTGGAAGAGACCCAGTACTTC
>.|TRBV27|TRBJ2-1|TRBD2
CASSLWASGSESYNEQFF
TGTGCCAGCAGTTTATGGGCTAGCGGGAGTGAATCCTACAATGAGCAGTTCTTC
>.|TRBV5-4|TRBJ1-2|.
CASSLAGTNGYTF
TGTGCCAGCAGCTTGGCAGGGACGAATGGCTACACCTTC
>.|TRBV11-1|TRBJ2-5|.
CASTFSGNQETQYF
TGTGCCAGCACCTTCAGTGGCAACCAAGAGACCCAGTACTTC
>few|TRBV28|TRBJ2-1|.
CASSFGSSYNEQFF
TGTGCCAGCAGTTTTGGCAGCTCCTACAATGAGCAGTTCTTC
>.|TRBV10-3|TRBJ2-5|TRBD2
CAISSTSGSWETQYF
TGTGCCATCAGCTCGACTAGCGGGAGTTGGGAGACCCAGTACTTC
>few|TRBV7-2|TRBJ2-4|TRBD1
CASSSDRSIAKNIQYF
TGTGCCAGCAGCTCGGACAGGTCGATAGCCAAAAACATTCAGTACTTC
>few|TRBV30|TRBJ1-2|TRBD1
CAWTMDRVYGYTF
TGTGCCTGGACTATGGACAGGGTCTATGGCTACACCTTC
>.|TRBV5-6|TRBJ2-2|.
CASSRLTGAGELFF
TGTGCCAGCAGCCGTTTGACAGGTGCCGGGGAGCTGTTTTTT
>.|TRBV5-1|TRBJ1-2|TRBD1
CASSRAGTGEAGYTF
TGCGCCAGCAGCCGCGCCGGGACAGGGGAGGCTGGCTACACCTTC
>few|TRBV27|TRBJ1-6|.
CASSFVSRTNSPLHF
TGTGCCAGCAGTTTTGTCTCCCGGACCAATTCACCCCTCCACTTT
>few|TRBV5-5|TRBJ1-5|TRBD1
CASSLEGTANQPQHF
TGTGCCAGCAGCTTGGAAGGGACAGCAAATCAGCCCCAGCATTTT
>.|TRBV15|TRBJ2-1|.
CATSNGYSYNEQFF
TGTGCCACCTCGAACGGCTATTCCTACAATGAGCAGTTCTTC
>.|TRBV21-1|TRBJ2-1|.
CASSVVTCNEQFF
TGTGCCAGCAGCGTTGTGACGTGCAATGAGCAGTTCTTC
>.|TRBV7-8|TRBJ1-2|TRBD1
CASTFSGQGHTF
TGTGCCAGCACCTTCTCTGGACAGGGGCACACCTTC
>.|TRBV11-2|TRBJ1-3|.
CASSLEGQLGNTIYF
TGTGCCAGCAGCTTAGAGGGACAACTTGGAAACACCATATATTTT
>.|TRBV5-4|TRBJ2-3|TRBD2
CASSLLAGGRTDTQYF
TGTGCCAGCAGCTTATTAGCGGGAGGGCGCACAGATACGCAGTATTTT
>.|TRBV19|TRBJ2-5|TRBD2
CATKPTSGSWVQAQYF
TGTGCCACCAAACCCACTAGCGGGAGTTGGGTTCAGGCCCAGTACTTC
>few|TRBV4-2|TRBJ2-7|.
CASSQDQGFSYEQYF
TGTGCCAGCAGCCAAGATCAAGGTTTCTCCTACGAGCAGTACTTC
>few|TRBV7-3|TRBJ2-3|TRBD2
CASSPGTSGNTQYF
TGTGCCAGCAGCCCCGGGACTAGCGGAAATACGCAGTATTTT
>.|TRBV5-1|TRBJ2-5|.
CASVPAAGRKETQYF
TGCGCCAGCGTTCCCGCGGCGGGGCGTAAGGAGACCCAGTACTTC
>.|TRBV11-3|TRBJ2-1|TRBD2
CASTLRSSGYNEQFF
TGTGCCAGCACCCTACGTTCTAGCGGCTACAATGAGCAGTTCTTC
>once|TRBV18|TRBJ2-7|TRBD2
CASSPRGTSGGVREQYF
TGTGCCAGCTCACCTCGGGGGACTAGCGGGGGCGTAAGGGAGCAGTACTTC